Listed below are T cell receptor beta chains from one sample, sequenced in a study of graft-versus-host responses after intestinal transplantation. Their recognized antigens are unknown. Clones were sequenced by immunoSEQ multiplex PCR, and TCRdb holds only the in-frame ones, with some missing. The data show roughly 90,000 clones, around nine tenths seen once. Specimen: unstimulated CD8+ T cells sorted from spleen or lymph node cells, collected before intestinal transplant. All receptors derive from a human donor who received an intestinal transplant. The CDR3 runs from the conserved cysteine through the conserved F or W.

V gene	CDR3 length	CDR3 protein
TRBV15	13	CATSSFQGDTQYF
TRBV28	15	CASSPTTGGSYGYTF
TRBV5-1	14	CASSSLGPRETQYF
TRBV13	14	CASSLLGRDNEQFF
TRBV11-2	17	CASSRDGTTYSNQPQHF
TRBV5-1	14	CASSSELSGNTIYF
TRBV6-6	13	CASSYGWNQPQHF
TRBV2	15	CASRGRLPPPDTQYF
TRBV9	11	CASSVVIKEGF
TRBV6-6	15	CASSSRGTSGYEQYF
TRBV6-5	14	CASTSGGPNTEAFF
TRBV11-1	15	CASSLQDRGAYEQYF
TRBV29-1	13	CSVGQGVGYEQYF
TRBV19	13	CASTDPPNSPLHF
TRBV29-1	14	CSVLRTSRGGEQYF
TRBV6-5	13	CASSYQDRNEQYF